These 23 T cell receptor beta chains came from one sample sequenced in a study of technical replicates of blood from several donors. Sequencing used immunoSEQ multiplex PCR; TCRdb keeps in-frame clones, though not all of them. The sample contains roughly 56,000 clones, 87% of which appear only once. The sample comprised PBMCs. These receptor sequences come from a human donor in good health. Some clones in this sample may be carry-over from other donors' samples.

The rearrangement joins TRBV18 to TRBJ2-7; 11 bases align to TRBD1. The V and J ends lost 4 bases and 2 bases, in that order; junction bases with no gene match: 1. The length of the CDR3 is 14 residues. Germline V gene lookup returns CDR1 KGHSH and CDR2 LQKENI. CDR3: CASSRGQGAYEQYF. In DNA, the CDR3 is TGTGCCAGCTCACGGGGACAGGGGGCCTACGAGCAGTACTTC.

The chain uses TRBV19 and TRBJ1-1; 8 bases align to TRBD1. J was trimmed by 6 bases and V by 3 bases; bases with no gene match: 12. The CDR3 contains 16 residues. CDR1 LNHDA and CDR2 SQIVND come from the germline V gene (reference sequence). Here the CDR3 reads CASSIETGAPIPEAFF. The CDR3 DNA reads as TGTGCCAGTAGTATTGAGACAGGGGCCCCTATACCTGAAGCTTTCTTT.

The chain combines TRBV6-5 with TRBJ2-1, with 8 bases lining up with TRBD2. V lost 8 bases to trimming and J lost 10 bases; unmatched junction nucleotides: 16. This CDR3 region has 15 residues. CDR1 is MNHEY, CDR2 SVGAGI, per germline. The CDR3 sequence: CASERATAGVGEQFF. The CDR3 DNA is TGTGCCAGCGAACGAGCCACAGCGGGAGTTGGGGAGCAGTTCTTC.

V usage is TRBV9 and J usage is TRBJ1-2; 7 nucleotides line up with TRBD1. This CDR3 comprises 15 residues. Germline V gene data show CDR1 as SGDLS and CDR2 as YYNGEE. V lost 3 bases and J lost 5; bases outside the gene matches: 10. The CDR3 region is CASSANPGQNYGYTF. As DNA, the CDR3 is TGTGCCAGCAGCGCTAATCCGGGACAGAATTATGGCTACACCTTC.

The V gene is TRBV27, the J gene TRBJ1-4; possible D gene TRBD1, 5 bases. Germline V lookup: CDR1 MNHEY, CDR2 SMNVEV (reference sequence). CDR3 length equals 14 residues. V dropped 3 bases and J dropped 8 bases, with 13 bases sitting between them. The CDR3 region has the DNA TGTGCCAGCAGTTTCGGGGGACCCAGGGAAAAACTGTTTTTT. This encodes CASSFGGPREKLFF.

This CDR3 is CASGGEREGDEQFF. The CDR3 DNA is TGTGCCAGCGGGGGGGAGCGGGAGGGCGATGAGCAGTTCTTC. The genes are TRBV2 and TRBJ2-1; 10 positions agree with TRBD2. CDR3 length: 14 amino acids. Losses at the gene ends were 8 bases for V and 8 bases for J; bases not matched to a gene: 9. Germline CDR1 reads SNHLY; CDR2 reads FYNNEI. The whole variable domain, remainder taken from reference TRBV2 and TRBJ2-1, is EPEVTQTPSHQVTQMGQEVILRCVPISNHLYFYWYRQILGQKVEFLVSFYNNEISEKSEIFDDQFSVERPDGSNFTLKIRSTKLEDSAMYFCASGGEREGDEQFFGPGTRLTVL.

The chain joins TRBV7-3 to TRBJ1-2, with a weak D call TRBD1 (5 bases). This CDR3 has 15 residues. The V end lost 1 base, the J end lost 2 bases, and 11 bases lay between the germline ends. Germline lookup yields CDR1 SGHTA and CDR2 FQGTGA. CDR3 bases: TGTGCCAGCAGCTTAAGCCCGGGGGAGAACTATGGCTACACCTTC. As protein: CASSLSPGENYGYTF. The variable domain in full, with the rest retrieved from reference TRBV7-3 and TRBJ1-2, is GAGVSQTPSNKVTEKGKYVELRCDPISGHTALYWYRQSLGQGPEFLIYFQGTGAADDSGLPNDRFFAVRPEGSVSTLKIQRTERGDSAVYLCASSLSPGENYGYTFGSGTRLTVV.

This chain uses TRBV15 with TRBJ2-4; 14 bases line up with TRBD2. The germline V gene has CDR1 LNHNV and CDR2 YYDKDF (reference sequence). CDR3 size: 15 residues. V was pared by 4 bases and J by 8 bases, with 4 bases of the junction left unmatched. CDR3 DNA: TGTGCCACCAGCAAGACTAGCGGGAGGGTTTACATTCAGTACTTC. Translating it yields CATSKTSGRVYIQYF.

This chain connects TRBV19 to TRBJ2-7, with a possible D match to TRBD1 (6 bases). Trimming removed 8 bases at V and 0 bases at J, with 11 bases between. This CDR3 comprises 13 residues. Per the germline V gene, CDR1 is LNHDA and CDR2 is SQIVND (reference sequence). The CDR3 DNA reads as TGTGCCAGTGCTACAGGGAGCTCCTACGAGCAGTACTTC. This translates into CASATGSSYEQYF. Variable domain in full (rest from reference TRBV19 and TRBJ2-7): DGGITQSPKYLFRKEGQNVTLSCEQNLNHDAMYWYRQDPGQGLRLIYYSQIVNDFQKGDIAEGYSVSREKKESFPLTVTSAQKNPTAFYLCASATGSSYEQYFGPGTRLTVT.

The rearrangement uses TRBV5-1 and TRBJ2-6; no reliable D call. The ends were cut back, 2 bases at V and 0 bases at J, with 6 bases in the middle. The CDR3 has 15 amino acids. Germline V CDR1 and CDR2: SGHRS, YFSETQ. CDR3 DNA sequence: TGCGCCAGCAGCTTTACAGCCTCTGGGGCCAACGTCCTGACTTTC. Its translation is CASSFTASGANVLTF.

The CDR3 is CAWSVRSGRGYEQYF. CDR3 in DNA: TGTGCCTGGAGTGTACGTTCCGGGAGGGGGTACGAGCAGTACTTC. The chain carries TRBV30 and TRBJ2-7; 8 bases are shared with TRBD2. Germline values: CDR1 GTSNPN, CDR2 SVGIG (reference sequence). This CDR3 is built from 15 residues. Losses at the gene ends were 0 bases for V and 4 bases for J; bases not matched to a gene: 8.

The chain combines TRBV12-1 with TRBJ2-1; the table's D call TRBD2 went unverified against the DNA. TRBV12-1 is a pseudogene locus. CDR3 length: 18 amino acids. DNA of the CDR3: TGTGCCAGCAGCTCAAGGACTAGCGGGCGGTGGGGAACAATTGAGCAGTTCTTC. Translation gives CASSSRTSGRWGTIEQFF.

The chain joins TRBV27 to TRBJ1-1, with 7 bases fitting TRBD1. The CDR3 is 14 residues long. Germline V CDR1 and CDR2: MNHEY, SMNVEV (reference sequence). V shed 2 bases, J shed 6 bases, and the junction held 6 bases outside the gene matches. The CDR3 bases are TGTGCCAGCAGTTTAGCAGGGGGTTTAGCTGAAGCTTTCTTT. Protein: CASSLAGGLAEAFF.

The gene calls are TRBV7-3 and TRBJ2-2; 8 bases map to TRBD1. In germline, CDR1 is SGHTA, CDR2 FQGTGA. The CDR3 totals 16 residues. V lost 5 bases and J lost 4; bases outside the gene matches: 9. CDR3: CASSPRTGTSTGELFF. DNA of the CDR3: TGTGCCAGCAGCCCCCGGACAGGGACGAGCACCGGGGAGCTGTTTTTT.

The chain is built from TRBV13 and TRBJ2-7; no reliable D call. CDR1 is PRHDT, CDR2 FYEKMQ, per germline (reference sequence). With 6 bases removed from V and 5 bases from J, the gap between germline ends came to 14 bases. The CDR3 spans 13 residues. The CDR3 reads CASSVYVSDEQYF. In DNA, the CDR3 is TGTGCCAGCAGTGTGTATGTGAGTGACGAGCAGTACTTC.

CDR3 in amino acids: CASSAGGGGYQETQYF. In DNA, the CDR3 is TGTGCCAGCAGCGCAGGAGGCGGGGGGTACCAAGAGACCCAGTACTTC. The chain links TRBV2 to TRBJ2-5; 8 nucleotides match TRBD2. J was trimmed by 0 bases and V by 6 bases; bases with no gene match: 9. Germline-derived CDR1 and CDR2 are SNHLY and FYNNEI. CDR3 size: 16 residues. Combining the CDR3 with reference TRBV2 and TRBJ2-5 gives the whole variable domain EPEVTQTPSHQVTQMGQEVILRCVPISNHLYFYWYRQILGQKVEFLVSFYNNEISEKSEIFDDQFSVERPDGSNFTLKIRSTKLEDSAMYFCASSAGGGGYQETQYFGPGTRLLVL.

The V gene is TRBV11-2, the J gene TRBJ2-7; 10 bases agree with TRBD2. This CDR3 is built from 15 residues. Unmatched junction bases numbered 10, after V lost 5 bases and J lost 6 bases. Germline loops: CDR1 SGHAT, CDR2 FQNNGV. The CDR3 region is CASSGSGGATGEQYF. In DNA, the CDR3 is TGTGCCAGCAGCGGGAGCGGGGGGGCGACTGGCGAGCAGTACTTC. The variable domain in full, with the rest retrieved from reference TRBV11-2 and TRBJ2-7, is EAGVAQSPRYKIIEKRQSVAFWCNPISGHATLYWYQQILGQGPKLLIQFQNNGVVDDSQLPKDRFSAERLKGVDSTLKIQPAKLEDSAVYLCASSGSGGATGEQYFGPGTRLTVT.

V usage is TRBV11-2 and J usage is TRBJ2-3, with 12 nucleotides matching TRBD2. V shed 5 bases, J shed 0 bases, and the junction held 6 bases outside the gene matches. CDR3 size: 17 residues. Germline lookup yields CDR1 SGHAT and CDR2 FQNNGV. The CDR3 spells CASSDAGTSGSTDTQYF. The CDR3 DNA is TGTGCCAGCAGCGACGCCGGGACTAGCGGGAGCACAGATACGCAGTATTTT.

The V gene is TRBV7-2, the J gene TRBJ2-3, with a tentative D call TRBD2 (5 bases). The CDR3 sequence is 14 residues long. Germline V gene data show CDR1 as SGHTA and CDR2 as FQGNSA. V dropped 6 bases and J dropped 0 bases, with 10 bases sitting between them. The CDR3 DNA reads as TGTGCCAGCAGGCGGGCGGGCAGCACAGATACGCAGTATTTT. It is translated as CASRRAGSTDTQYF.

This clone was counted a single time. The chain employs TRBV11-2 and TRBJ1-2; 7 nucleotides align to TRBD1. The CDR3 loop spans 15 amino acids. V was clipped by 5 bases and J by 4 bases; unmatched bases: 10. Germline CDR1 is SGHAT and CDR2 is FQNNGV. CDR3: CASSTRDSPFYGYTF. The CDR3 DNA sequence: TGTGCCAGCAGCACCCGGGACAGCCCTTTCTATGGCTACACCTTC.

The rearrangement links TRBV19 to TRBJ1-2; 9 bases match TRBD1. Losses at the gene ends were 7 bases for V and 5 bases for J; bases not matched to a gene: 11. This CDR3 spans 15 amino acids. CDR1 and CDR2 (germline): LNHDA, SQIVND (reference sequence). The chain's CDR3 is CASNPSDRGSYGYTF. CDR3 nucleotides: TGTGCCAGTAATCCATCGGACAGGGGAAGTTATGGCTACACCTTC.

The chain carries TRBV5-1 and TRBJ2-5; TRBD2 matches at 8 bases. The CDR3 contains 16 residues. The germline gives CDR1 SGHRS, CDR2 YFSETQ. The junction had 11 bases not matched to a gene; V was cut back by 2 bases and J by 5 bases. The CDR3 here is CASSLEGSGGPETQYF. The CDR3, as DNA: TGCGCCAGCAGCTTAGAAGGCTCGGGGGGGCCGGAGACCCAGTACTTC.

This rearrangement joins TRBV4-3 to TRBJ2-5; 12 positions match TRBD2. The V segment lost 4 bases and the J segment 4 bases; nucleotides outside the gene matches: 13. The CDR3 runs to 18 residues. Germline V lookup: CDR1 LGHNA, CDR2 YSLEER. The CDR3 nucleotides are TGCGCCAGCAGCCTCACCTCGACTAGCGGGGGACCGGGAGAGACCCAGTACTTC. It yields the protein CASSLTSTSGGPGETQYF.